Given below is one TCR beta chain in context. Per the germline V gene, CDR1 is KGHSH and CDR2 is LQKENI. The V end was cut by 3 bases, the J end by 8 bases, with 16 bases between. This CDR3 is 14 amino acids long. Profiling relied on immunoSEQ multiplex PCR, and the TCRdb table lists in-frame clones only, not all of them. The sample contains around 80,000 clones, approximately 82% of which appear only once. This sample is part of a study of OX40 agonist ivuxolimab in advanced cancers. Study-wide context: The patients got ivuxolimab, which is an agonistic anti-OX40 (CD134) antibody.

The TCR originated in an adult with an advanced solid tumor such as melanoma, head and neck, liver or kidney cancer. The sample was CD4+ or CD8+ T cells sorted from blood, taken in a trial of the OX40 agonist ivuxolimab. The gene calls are TRBV18 and TRBJ1-2; D gene uncertain. CDR3 sequence reads: CASSPTATEGGYTF. The DNA of the CDR3 is TGTGCCAGCTCACCCACAGCCACGGAGGGCGGCTACACCTTC.